This T cell receptor (beta chain) comes out of a study of identical twins. Study outcomes and limitations: Among beta out-of-frame sequences, excess sharing between twins appeared weaker.

CDR1 and CDR2 (germline): MDHEN, SYDVKM. V lost 3 bases and J lost 5, with 14 bases in between. The CDR3 extends over 15 amino acids. The table lists this clonotype with a count of one. Its cognate antigen is unknown. Template switching added a universal primer site, and cDNA bore unique molecular identifiers. TCRdb redid the calling of the 5' RACE reads with MiXCR, one entry per CDR3 protein. The repertoire holds 200,000 to 250,000 distinct CDR3 sequences, with over 5.5% as singletons. The same specimen was also included in a second study, on T cells expressing NK-cell markers. From that paper: Cells sorted as CD3+CD56+NKG2C+, CD3+CD56+NKG2C- and CD3+CD56-NKG2C+ T cells supplied the TCR beta repertoires. HCMV serostatus: seven of eight sequenced donors positive, one negative.

This TCR derives from a woman aged 18-29 years in good health. This chain connects TRBV28 to TRBJ2-1; perhaps TRBD2 as D (6 bases). The sample consisted of CD8+ T cells sorted from blood. Here the CDR3 DNA reads TGTGCCAGCAGTTTTGCAGGGAGGCCCCACAATGAGCAGTTCTTC. Protein: CASSFAGRPHNEQFF.